The 8 T cell receptor beta chains below were found in one sample sequenced in a study of blood T cell repertoires in COVID-19 (dated by TCRdb to about 2020). Libraries were built with the immunoSEQ multiplex PCR assay. TCRdb took over this immuneACCESS table, retaining in-frame rearrangements with V and J assigned. Such tables are incomplete; in checked studies, under half of the missing clones stem from an unresolved V gene, and the remainder is unexplained. In this sample the table shows some 230,000 clones, approximately 80% of which occur a single time. Approximately 15% of the sample goes to the ten largest clones. The sample was PBMCs or T cells enriched from blood (not recorded which). These receptor sequences come from a man in his forties or fifties who had recovered from COVID-19.

The V gene is TRBV28, the J gene TRBJ2-7; D perhaps matches TRBD1 (5 bases). This CDR3 region has 15 residues. Germline CDR1 reads MDHEN; CDR2 reads SYDVKM. V lost 1 base and J lost 3, with 13 bases in between. The CDR3 coding sequence is TGTGCCAGCAGTTTATCTTCAGGGCCTTTCTACGAGCAGTACTTC. Translation gives CASSLSSGPFYEQYF.

This rearrangement joins TRBV7-8 to TRBJ2-7, with D possibly being TRBD2 (5 bases). V dropped 3 bases and J dropped 7 bases, with 13 bases sitting between them. There are 13 residues in the CDR3. CDR1 is SGHVS, CDR2 FQNEAQ, per germline. The CDR3 sequence: CASSFHGVAEQYF. CDR3 in DNA: TGTGCCAGCAGCTTTCACGGGGTGGCGGAGCAGTACTTC.

CDR3 region: CASNRQGPNEKLFF. DNA of the CDR3: TGTGCCAGCAACCGACAGGGGCCTAATGAAAAACTGTTTTTT. The gene calls are TRBV2 and TRBJ1-4; 8 positions agree with TRBD1. The junction had 4 bases not matched to a gene; V was cut back by 7 bases and J by 3 bases. This CDR3 has 14 amino acids. CDR1 and CDR2 from the germline V gene are SNHLY and FYNNEI.

The chain combines TRBV5-1 with TRBJ1-2; D uncertain. The V gene's germline CDR1 is SGHRS and CDR2 YFSETQ. The V and J ends lost 4 bases and 4 bases respectively, with 17 bases between them. The CDR3 runs to 15 residues. The CDR3 DNA sequence: TGCGCCAGCAGCGAGGTTGTTGCGGAAGGCTATGGCTACACCTTC. It translates to CASSEVVAEGYGYTF.

In its sample, this clone was seen once. The rearrangement joins TRBV5-1 to TRBJ2-1, with 11 bases matching TRBD2. V lost 4 bases and J lost 3; bases outside the gene matches: 3. Germline lookup yields CDR1 SGHRS and CDR2 YFSETQ. The CDR3 extends over 15 amino acids. CDR3 bases: TGCGCCAGCAGCCCGGGACTAGCGGTCTACAATGAGCAGTTCTTC. This encodes CASSPGLAVYNEQFF.

The sample holds one count of this clone. The V gene is TRBV3-1 (or the pseudogene TRBV3-2), the J gene TRBJ2-5; 9 positions match TRBD1. Per germline, CDR1 LGHDT and CDR2 YNNKEL (reference sequence). CDR3 size: 15 residues. V gave up 1 base and J gave up 3 bases; unmatched junction bases: 3. CDR3: CASSQVDRGEETQYF. The DNA of the CDR3 is TGTGCCAGCAGCCAAGTTGACAGGGGGGAAGAGACCCAGTACTTC.

This chain connects TRBV19 to TRBJ2-1; D unresolved. There are 14 residues in the CDR3. CDR1 is LNHDA, CDR2 SQIVND, per germline (reference sequence). Trimming took 6 bases from V and 4 from J, leaving 13 bases between them. The CDR3 DNA sequence: TGTGCCAGTAGCTCCATATACACGTACAATGAGCAGTTCTTC. Translating it yields CASSSIYTYNEQFF.

This sequence joins TRBV7-9 and TRBJ2-7, with TRBD2 identical over 10 bases. Germline CDR1 reads SEHNR; CDR2 reads FQNEAQ (reference sequence). Trimming at V came to 3 bases and at J to 2 bases, leaving 4 bases not matched to a gene. The length of the CDR3 is 15 residues. CDR3 sequence: CASSFSGGIAYEQYF. CDR3 nucleotides: TGTGCCAGCAGCTTTAGCGGGGGGATCGCCTACGAGCAGTACTTC.